The present entry profiles one T cell receptor beta chain with its context. The antigen is undetermined. CDR1 and CDR2 from the germline V gene are MDHEN and SYDVKM. J was trimmed by 10 bases and V by 7 bases; bases with no gene match: 14. The CDR3 is 14 amino acids. It was with 60 Vbeta and 13 Jbeta primers that the PCR ran. The data were produced by immunoSEQ multiplex PCR, yet TCRdb's version contains in-frame clones alone and is incomplete. Of fewer than 150,000 clones in the sample, more than 75% were seen once. These data belong to a study of cytomegalovirus exposure and HLA in healthy donors. Study outcomes and limitations: Based on reports, TCR beta sequences accurately predicted HLA-A and HLA-B alleles for most subjects.

The chain combines TRBV28 with TRBJ1-2; 8 bases are a match to TRBD1. The source material was PBMCs. The TCR sequence derives from a male donor in good health and CMV-seronegative. The CDR3 bases are TGTGCCAGCACCATGGACAGGGAAGCGGGTGACTACACCTTC. It translates to CASTMDREAGDYTF.